The T cell receptor (beta chain) described here comes from a study of blood T cell repertoires in COVID-19. In the study overall: Sources were T cells, B-cell-depleted T cells, or PBMCs; the material itself was cDNA or gDNA.

J gave up 6 bases and V 4 bases, and 11 bases lay outside the gene matches. Germline CDR1 and CDR2: SGDLS and YYNGEE. The CDR3 covers 15 residues. Method: immunoSEQ multiplex PCR; TCRdb's copy keeps in-frame clones and lacks some. Among about 59,000 clones listed, 70% to 75% were seen once. Sequencing was carried out using peripheral blood. The source is a woman aged 70-85 years with acute or convalescent COVID-19. V is TRBV9 and J is TRBJ1-2, with 8 bases that match TRBD1. The CDR3 DNA is TGTGCCAGCAGCCCATCCCGACAGGGGATGGATGGCTACACCTTC. Protein: CASSPSRQGMDGYTF.